This T cell receptor (beta chain) was documented in a study of vaccination effects on CD4 cells after COVID-19. On the study more broadly: Specimens were obtained from two convalescent patients 16 days and one week prior to vaccination.

Peptide-pool stimulation followed by sequencing identified expanded antigen-specific CD4+ clonotypes in the ViraFEST assay. Researchers isolated CD4+ T cells once approximately eleven days of culture had elapsed. SARS-CoV-2 infected the person between March and December 2020, as confirmed by PCR. PBMC were cultured at under 2.5 million per well with 9.5 to 10 IU/ml IL-2 and about 9.5 ug/ml peptides. Assay: immunoSEQ multiplex PCR; the TCRdb copy retains only in-frame clones and omits some. This table holds roughly 17,000 clones, around 74% found once. In the case of this clone: Its target is not known.

This receptor was obtained from a human donor who had a prior SARS-CoV-2 infection. The input for sequencing was CD4+ T cells from PBMCs cultured with SARS-CoV-2 spike peptides, taken before COVID-19 vaccination.

The CDR3 nucleotides read TGTGCCAGCAGCCGGACAGGGACTAATGAAAAACTGTTTTTT. Translated: CASSRTGTNEKLFF. The gene calls are TRBV5-5 and TRBJ1-4; 8 bases are a match to TRBD1. This CDR3 region has 14 residues. Per the germline V gene, CDR1 is SGHKS and CDR2 is YYEKEE (reference sequence). Germline trimming cut 4 bases from V and 2 bases from J; bases unmatched to any gene: 1.